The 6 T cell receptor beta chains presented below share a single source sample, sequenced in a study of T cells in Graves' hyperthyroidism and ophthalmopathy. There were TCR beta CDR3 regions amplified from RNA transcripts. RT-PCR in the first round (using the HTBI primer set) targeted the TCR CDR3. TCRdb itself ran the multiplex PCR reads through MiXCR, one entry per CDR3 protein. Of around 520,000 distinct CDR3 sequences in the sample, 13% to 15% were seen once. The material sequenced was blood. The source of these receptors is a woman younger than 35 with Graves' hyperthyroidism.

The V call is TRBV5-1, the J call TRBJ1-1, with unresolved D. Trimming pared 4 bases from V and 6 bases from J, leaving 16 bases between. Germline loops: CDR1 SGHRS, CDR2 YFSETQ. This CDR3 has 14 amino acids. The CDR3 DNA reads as TGCGCCAGCAGCAGGACTATAACGGGCGCTGAAGCTTTCTTT. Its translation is CASSRTITGAEAFF.

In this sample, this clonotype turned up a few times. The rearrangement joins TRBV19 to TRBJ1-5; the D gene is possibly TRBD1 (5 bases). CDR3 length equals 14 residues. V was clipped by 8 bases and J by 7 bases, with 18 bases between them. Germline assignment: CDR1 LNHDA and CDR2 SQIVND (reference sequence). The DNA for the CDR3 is TGTGCCAGTGGCTTGGGGCAGGGATGGCAGCCCCAGCATTTT. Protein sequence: CASGLGQGWQPQHF. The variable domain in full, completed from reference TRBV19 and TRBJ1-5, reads DGGITQSPKYLFRKEGQNVTLSCEQNLNHDAMYWYRQDPGQGLRLIYYSQIVNDFQKGDIAEGYSVSREKKESFPLTVTSAQKNPTAFYLCASGLGQGWQPQHFGDGTRLSIL.

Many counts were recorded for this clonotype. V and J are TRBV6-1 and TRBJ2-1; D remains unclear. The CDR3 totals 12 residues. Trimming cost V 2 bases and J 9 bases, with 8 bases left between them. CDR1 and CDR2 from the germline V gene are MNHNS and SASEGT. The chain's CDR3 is CASSEMRLEQFF. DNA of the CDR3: TGTGCCAGCAGTGAAATGAGGCTTGAGCAGTTCTTC.

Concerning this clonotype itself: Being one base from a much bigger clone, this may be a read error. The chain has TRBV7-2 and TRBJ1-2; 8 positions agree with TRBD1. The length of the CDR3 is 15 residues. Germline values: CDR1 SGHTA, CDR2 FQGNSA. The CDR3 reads CASSRGQGSKYGYTF. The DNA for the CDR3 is TGTGCCAGCAGCCGCGGACAGGGATCTAAGTATGGCTACACCTTC.

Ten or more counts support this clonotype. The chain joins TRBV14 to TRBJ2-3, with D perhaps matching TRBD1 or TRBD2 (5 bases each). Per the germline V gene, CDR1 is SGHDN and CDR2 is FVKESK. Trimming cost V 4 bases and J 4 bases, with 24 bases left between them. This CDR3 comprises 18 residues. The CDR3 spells CASSLGTTGPGYADTQYF. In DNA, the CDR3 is TGTGCCAGCAGCCTTGGAACCACGGGACCGGGATATGCAGATACGCAGTATTTT.

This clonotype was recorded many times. The CDR3 region is CASSPGLRDQETQYF. The CDR3 region has the DNA TGTGCCAGCTCACCGGGTTTACGGGACCAAGAGACCCAGTACTTC. The rearrangement links TRBV18 to TRBJ2-5; D is uncertain. V was shortened by 3 bases and J by 0 bases, with 11 bases between the two germline ends. Germline V gene sequence: CDR1 KGHSH, CDR2 LQKENI. This CDR3 spans 15 amino acids. Filled out from reference TRBV18 and TRBJ2-5, the complete variable domain reads NAGVMQNPRHLVRRRGQEARLRCSPMKGHSHVYWYRQLPEEGLKFMVYLQKENIIDESGMPKERFSAEFPKEGPSILRIQQVVRGDSAAYFCASSPGLRDQETQYFGPGTRLLVL.